This TCR beta chain was identified during a study of cytomegalovirus exposure and HLA in healthy donors. A note on this clone: The antigen remains undetermined.

The PCR employed 60 Vbeta primers together with 13 Jbeta primers. The data were produced by immunoSEQ multiplex PCR, yet TCRdb's version contains in-frame clones alone and is incomplete. Counted here are about 180,000 clones, around 80% occurring once; the ten biggest clones make up 1.2% to 1.5%. After removal of 2 bases from V and 7 bases from J, the junction contained 15 bases not matched to a gene. Germline V gives CDR1 GTSNPN, CDR2 SVGIG (reference sequence). There are 16 residues in the CDR3. General study points: TCR beta sequences reportedly predicted most subjects' HLA-A and HLA-B alleles accurately.

The sequence derives from a girl between 10 and 17 years old in good health and CMV-seropositive. Sequencing was carried out using PBMCs. The rearrangement links TRBV30 to TRBJ2-7; 9 bases line up with TRBD2. The CDR3 here is CAWSTIGGRARREQYF. DNA of the CDR3: TGTGCCTGGAGTACCATCGGCGGGAGGGCTCGTCGGGAGCAGTACTTC.